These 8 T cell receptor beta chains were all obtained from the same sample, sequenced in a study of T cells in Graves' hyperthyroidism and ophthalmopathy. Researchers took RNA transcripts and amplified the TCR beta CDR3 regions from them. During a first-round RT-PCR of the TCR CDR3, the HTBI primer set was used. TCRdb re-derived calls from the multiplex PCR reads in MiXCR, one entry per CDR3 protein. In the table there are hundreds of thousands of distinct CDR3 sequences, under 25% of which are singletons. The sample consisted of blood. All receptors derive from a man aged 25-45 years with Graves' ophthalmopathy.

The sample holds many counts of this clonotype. CDR3 in amino acids: CASSTRIFNGKLFF. The CDR3 region has the DNA TGTGCCAGCAGCACCCGAATTTTTAACGGGAAACTGTTTTTT. V is TRBV3-1 and J is TRBJ1-4; D is unresolved. The CDR3 has 14 amino acids. The germline V gene has CDR1 LGHDT and CDR2 YNNKEL (reference sequence). The V gene lost 5 bases and the J gene lost 11 bases, with 18 bases spanning the gap.

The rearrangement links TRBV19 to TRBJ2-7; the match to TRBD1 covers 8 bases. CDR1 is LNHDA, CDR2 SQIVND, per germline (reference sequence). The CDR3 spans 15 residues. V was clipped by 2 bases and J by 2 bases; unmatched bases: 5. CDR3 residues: CASSIYGTGAYEQYF. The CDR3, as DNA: TGTGCCAGTAGTATATACGGGACAGGTGCCTACGAGCAGTACTTC.

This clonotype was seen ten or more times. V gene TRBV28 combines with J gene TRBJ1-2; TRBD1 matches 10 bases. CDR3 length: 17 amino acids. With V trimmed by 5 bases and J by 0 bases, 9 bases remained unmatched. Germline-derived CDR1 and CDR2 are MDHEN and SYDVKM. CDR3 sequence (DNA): TGTGCCAGCAGTGCCCCGGACAGGGGGGGAGCTAACTATGGCTACACCTTC. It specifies CASSAPDRGGANYGYTF.

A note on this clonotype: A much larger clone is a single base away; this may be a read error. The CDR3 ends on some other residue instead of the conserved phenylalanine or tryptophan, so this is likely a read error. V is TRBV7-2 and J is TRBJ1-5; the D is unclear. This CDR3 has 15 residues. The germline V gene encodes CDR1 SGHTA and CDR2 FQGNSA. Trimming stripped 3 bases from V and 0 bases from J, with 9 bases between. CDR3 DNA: TGTGCCAGCAGCTTCTCTGGATCTAGCAATCAGCCCCAGCATTCT. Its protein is CASSFSGSSNQPQHS.

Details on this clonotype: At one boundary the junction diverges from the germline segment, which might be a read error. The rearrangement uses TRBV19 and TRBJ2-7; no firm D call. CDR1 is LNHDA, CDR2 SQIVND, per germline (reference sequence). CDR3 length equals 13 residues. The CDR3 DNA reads TGTGCCAGTAGCGCCGTGCGTTCCTACGAGCAGCACTTC. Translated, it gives CASSAVRSYEQHF.

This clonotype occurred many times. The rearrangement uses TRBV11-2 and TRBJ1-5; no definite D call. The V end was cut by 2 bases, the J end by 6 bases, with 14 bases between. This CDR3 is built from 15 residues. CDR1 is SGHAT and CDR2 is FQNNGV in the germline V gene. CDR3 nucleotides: TGTGCCAGCAGCTTACATTGGGAGGGAAGTCAGCCCCAGCATTTT. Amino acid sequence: CASSLHWEGSQPQHF.

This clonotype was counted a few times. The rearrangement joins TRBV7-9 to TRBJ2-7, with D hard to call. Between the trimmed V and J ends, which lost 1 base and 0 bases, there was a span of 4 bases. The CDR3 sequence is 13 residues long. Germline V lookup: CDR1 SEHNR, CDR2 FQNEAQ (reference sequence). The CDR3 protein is CASSLVFSYEQYF. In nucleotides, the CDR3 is TGTGCCAGCAGCTTAGTGTTCTCCTACGAGCAGTACTTC.

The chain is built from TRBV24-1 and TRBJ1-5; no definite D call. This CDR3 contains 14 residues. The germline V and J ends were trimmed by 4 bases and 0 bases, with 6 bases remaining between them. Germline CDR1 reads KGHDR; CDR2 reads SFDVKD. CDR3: CATSEGTSNQPQHF. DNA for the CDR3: TGTGCCACCAGTGAGGGCACTAGCAATCAGCCCCAGCATTTT.